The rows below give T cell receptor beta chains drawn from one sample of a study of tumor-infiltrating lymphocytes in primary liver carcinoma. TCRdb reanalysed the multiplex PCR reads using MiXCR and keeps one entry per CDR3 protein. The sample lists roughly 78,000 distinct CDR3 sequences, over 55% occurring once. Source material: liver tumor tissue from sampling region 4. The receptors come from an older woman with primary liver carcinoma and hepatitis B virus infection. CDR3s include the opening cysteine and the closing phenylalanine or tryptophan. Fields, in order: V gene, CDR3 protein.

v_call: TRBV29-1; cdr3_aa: CSVSSGRSRDTQYF
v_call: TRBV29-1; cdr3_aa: CSAQVRPPDTQYF
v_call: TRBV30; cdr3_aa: CAWGLVPSGANVLTF
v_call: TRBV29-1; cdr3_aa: CNIASGATNEQFF
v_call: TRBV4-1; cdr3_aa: CASSQEGGGRTPGSCFF
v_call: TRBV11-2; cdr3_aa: CASGSRLAGGPGDEQFF
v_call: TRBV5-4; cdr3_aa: CASSPRGGLTGELFF
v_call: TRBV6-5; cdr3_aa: CANSYGSSGGFQETQYF
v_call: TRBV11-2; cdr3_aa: CVSTTPGREARREQYF
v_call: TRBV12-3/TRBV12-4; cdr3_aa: CVSIPGTEQYF
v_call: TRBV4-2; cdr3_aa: CTISQDRGDRVTFF
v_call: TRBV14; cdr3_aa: CASSQDAGGVYDYTF
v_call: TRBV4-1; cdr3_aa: CAGSQDSGQGIFTDMQYF
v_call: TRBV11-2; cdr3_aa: CTSSFWSWEGGTGELFF
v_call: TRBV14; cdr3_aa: CASSQGPDLDYVYTF
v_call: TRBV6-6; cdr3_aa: CASDRGTSKGYTF
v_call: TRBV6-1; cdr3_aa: CASRERTSRDSTDTQYF
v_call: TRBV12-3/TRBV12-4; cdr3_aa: CASSLTGGTAQYF
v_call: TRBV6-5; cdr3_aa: CAGSPSGSRPDTQYF
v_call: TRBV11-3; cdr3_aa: CASTLAVTARGEQFF
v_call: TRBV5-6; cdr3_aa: CASSWGTEVSPLHF
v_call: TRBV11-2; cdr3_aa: CASSSCQDSGAYSGNTIYF
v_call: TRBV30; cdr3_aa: CAWRVSYEQYF
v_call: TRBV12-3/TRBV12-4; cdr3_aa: CASSPRTEGDEQFF
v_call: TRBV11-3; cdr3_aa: CASSLSGREHVQYF
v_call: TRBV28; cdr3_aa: CAYMTGNLGTEAFF
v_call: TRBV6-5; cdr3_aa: CASSLGRISEQFF
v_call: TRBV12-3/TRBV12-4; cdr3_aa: CSSTTTGPLVNEQFF
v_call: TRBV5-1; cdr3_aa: CASSLGQNSGANVLTF
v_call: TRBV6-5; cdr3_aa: CASSYQKTGGLFF
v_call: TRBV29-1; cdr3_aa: CSATRGRGGDEQFF
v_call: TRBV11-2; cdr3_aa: CANIPPHGPTGELFF
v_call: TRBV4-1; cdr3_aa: CAISQESPGGSTDTQYF
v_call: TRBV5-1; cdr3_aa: CASSPNQETQYF
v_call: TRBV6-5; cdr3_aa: CASSYGGELITEAFF
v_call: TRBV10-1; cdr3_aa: CASSEGVSYIEQFF
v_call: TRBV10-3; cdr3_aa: CAISERLVRQNSPLHF
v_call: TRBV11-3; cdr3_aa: CASSQFGTKEREFF
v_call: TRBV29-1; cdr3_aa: CSVGGRGNTGEPSF
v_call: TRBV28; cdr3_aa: CASTSGGSRETQYF
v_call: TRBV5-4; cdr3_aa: CASNLGLAGSEQYF
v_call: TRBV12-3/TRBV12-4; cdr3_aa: CASSQGTSVRAEETQYF
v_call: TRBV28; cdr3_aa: CASLRTSGRGSSYNEQFF
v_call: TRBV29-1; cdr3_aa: CSVELDTRELFF
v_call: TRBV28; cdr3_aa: CASSRTGAWARPRNEQFF
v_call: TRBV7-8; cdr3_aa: CASSLVGGNTEAFF